This passage covers 15 T cell receptor beta chains from one sample sequenced in a study of identical twins. MiXCR was run by TCRdb on the 5' RACE reads, yielding one entry per CDR3 protein. The data show 400,000 or so distinct CDR3 sequences, roughly 10% seen once. Sequencing used naive T cells sorted from blood. The source is a woman between 45 and 65 years old in good health.

This clonotype was recorded at least ten times. V gene TRBV14 combines with J gene TRBJ2-1; D perhaps matches TRBD2 (5 bases). The ends were cut back, 3 bases at V and 10 bases at J, with 10 bases in the middle. This CDR3 comprises 12 residues. Germline values: CDR1 SGHDN, CDR2 FVKESK. DNA of the CDR3: TGTGCCAGCAGCCAGGTCGGAGGCGAGCAGTTCTTC. Amino acid sequence: CASSQVGGEQFF.

This clonotype showed up just a few times. V and J are TRBV7-9 and TRBJ2-1; the D gene is possibly TRBD1 (6 bases). The germline V and J ends were trimmed by 5 bases and 5 bases, with 22 bases remaining between them. This CDR3 is built from 17 residues. Per the germline V gene, CDR1 is SEHNR and CDR2 is FQNEAQ (reference sequence). The CDR3, as DNA: TGTGCCAGCAGCAATAGAAGGAACCTCAGGGGAAACAATGAGCAGTTCTTC. Its protein product is CASSNRRNLRGNNEQFF. The full variable domain, with the rest looked up from reference TRBV7-9 and TRBJ2-1, is DTGVSQNPRHKITKRGQNVTFRCDPISEHNRLYWYRQTLGQGPEFLTYFQNEAQLEKSRLLSDRFSAERPKGSFSTLEIQRTEQGDSAMYLCASSNRRNLRGNNEQFFGPGTRLTVL.

This chain joins TRBV15 and TRBJ2-5; D remains unclear. The CDR3 loop spans 14 amino acids. Trimming stripped 3 bases from V and 0 bases from J, with 8 bases between. Germline loops: CDR1 LNHNV, CDR2 YYDKDF (reference sequence). Here the CDR3 DNA reads TGTGCCACCAGCAGGGCGACTGACCAAGAGACCCAGTACTTC. Translating gives CATSRATDQETQYF.

This clonotype was seen at least ten times. J is TRBJ2-3 and V is TRBV3-1; 14 bases agree with TRBD2. CDR3 length: 17 amino acids. CDR1 LGHDT and CDR2 YNNKEL come from the germline V gene (reference sequence). The trim removed 4 bases at V and 5 bases at J, leaving 8 bases unmatched. In DNA, the CDR3 is TGTGCCAGCAGCCCAGCGGGACTAGCGGGAGCAGGAGATACGCAGTATTTT. It encodes CASSPAGLAGAGDTQYF.

This clonotype came up many times. The V and J genes are TRBV5-1 and TRBJ2-1; TRBD2 agrees at 8 bases. CDR1 and CDR2 from the germline V gene are SGHRS and YFSETQ. CDR3 length equals 17 residues. With V trimmed by 4 bases and J by 6 bases, 15 bases remained unmatched. CDR3 protein: CASSLRPGLDVPNEQFF. The CDR3 bases are TGCGCCAGCAGCCTGAGGCCGGGACTAGATGTGCCCAATGAGCAGTTCTTC.

A few counts support this clonotype. V is TRBV5-1 and J is TRBJ2-1, with 9 bases that match TRBD2. The germline CDR1 and CDR2 sequences are SGHRS and YFSETQ. Trimming at V came to 7 bases and at J to 5 bases, leaving 7 bases not matched to a gene. The CDR3 spans 14 residues. The CDR3 DNA sequence: TGCGCCAGCGGAGGCGGCGGGAGGGACAATGAGCAGTTCTTC. Its protein is CASGGGGRDNEQFF.

The chain joins TRBV3-1 to TRBJ2-3; 13 bases are shared with TRBD2. Germline-derived CDR1 and CDR2 are LGHDT and YNNKEL (reference sequence). The CDR3 spans 17 residues. V was clipped by 0 bases and J by 6 bases; unmatched bases: 6. The CDR3 loop reads CASSQDKGTSGKDTQYF. In DNA, the CDR3 is TGTGCCAGCAGCCAAGACAAGGGGACTAGCGGGAAGGATACGCAGTATTTT.

This clonotype was found a few times. CDR3 loop: CASSSGGEGEQYV. CDR3 sequence (DNA): TGTGCCAGCAGCTCCGGGGGGGAGGGCGAGCAGTACGTC. The rearrangement uses TRBV7-8 and TRBJ2-7; 8 bases are a match to TRBD2. With V trimmed by 4 bases and J by 6 bases, 5 bases remained unmatched. CDR1 and CDR2 from the germline V gene are SGHVS and FQNEAQ. The CDR3 is 13 amino acids.

This clonotype was detected only a few times. This chain links TRBV20-1 with TRBJ2-5; no reliable D call. The CDR3 totals 12 residues. The V gene's germline CDR1 is DFQATT and CDR2 SNEGSKA (reference sequence). V shed 6 bases and J shed 7 bases, with 15 bases lying between them. This CDR3 is CSAADQPGTQYF. The DNA for the CDR3 is TGCAGTGCCGCGGACCAACCGGGGACCCAGTACTTC.

This clonotype was seen many times. The chain joins TRBV10-3 to TRBJ1-1, with 8 bases lining up with TRBD1. Germline lookup yields CDR1 ENHRY and CDR2 SYGVKD. J lost 4 bases, V lost 8 bases, and 3 bases had no gene match. The CDR3 loop spans 12 amino acids. The CDR3 DNA reads TGTGCCATCCACGACAGGGGCACTGAAGCTTTCTTT. Its translation: CAIHDRGTEAFF.

This clonotype occurred a few times. The V gene is TRBV28, the J gene TRBJ2-1, with D hard to call. The V end was cut by 8 bases, the J end by 0 bases, with 8 bases between. The CDR3 spans 13 residues. The germline V gene has CDR1 MDHEN and CDR2 SYDVKM. CDR3 DNA: TGTGCCAGCTTTGAGAGCTCCTACAATGAGCAGTTCTTC. The encoded protein is CASFESSYNEQFF.

Only a few counts were recorded for this clonotype. V usage is TRBV12-3 or TRBV12-4 and J usage is TRBJ2-3; unclear D gene. This CDR3 has 14 amino acids. V dropped 4 bases and J dropped 2 bases, with 10 bases sitting between them. CDR3 DNA sequence: TGTGCCAGCAGTTGGAGCGAATCCACAGATACGCAGTATTTT. As protein: CASSWSESTDTQYF.

This clonotype was found a few times. V gene TRBV4-2 combines with J gene TRBJ2-2; TRBD2 is a possible D gene (6 bases). V lost 4 bases and J lost 1, with 16 bases in between. This CDR3 contains 17 residues. CDR1 and CDR2 from the germline V gene are LGHNA and YNFKEQ. This CDR3 is CASSPQTSGKNTGELFF. The CDR3 DNA reads TGTGCCAGCAGCCCCCAGACTAGTGGGAAGAACACCGGGGAGCTGTTTTTT.

Comment on this clonotype: A much bigger clone sits one base away, suggesting this may be a read error. V and J are TRBV27 and TRBJ1-1; D not certain. The CDR3 contains 14 residues. Germline values: CDR1 MNHEY, CDR2 SMNVEV (reference sequence). CDR3 sequence: CASSRTRLNPEAFF. The CDR3 region has the DNA TGTGCCAGCAGCCGTACAAGGTTGAACCCTGAAGCTTTCTTT.

This clonotype showed up just a few times. The genes are TRBV10-3 and TRBJ2-5, with a possible D match to TRBD1 (6 bases). The CDR3 totals 13 residues. CDR1 and CDR2 from the germline V gene are ENHRY and SYGVKD. Deletions cut 6 bases from V and 0 bases from J, with 8 bases between. The CDR3 DNA is TGTGCCATCAGCTCAGGGGACCAAGAGACCCAGTACTTC. Protein sequence: CAISSGDQETQYF.